This TCR beta chain stems from a study of shared clonotypes between healthy human individuals. Germline V lookup: CDR1 KGHSH, CDR2 LQKENI. V was pared by 6 bases and J by 1 base, with 15 bases between. The CDR3 sequence is 15 residues long. Profiling relied on immunoSEQ multiplex PCR, and the TCRdb table lists in-frame clones only, not all of them. The sample consists of millions of clones, about 92% of them appearing once. This TCR came from a man in his late teens or twenties in good health. Material: naive CD4+ T cells sorted from blood. The subset: CD45RA+ positively selected. This chain connects TRBV18 to TRBJ1-1; D unresolved. The CDR3 region is CASSPRLPTNTEAFF. CDR3 sequence (DNA): TGTGCCAGCTCCCCCCGGTTACCCACGAACACTGAAGCTTTCTTT. Full variable domain (remainder filled in from reference TRBV18 and TRBJ1-1): NAGVMQNPRHLVRRRGQEARLRCSPMKGHSHVYWYRQLPEEGLKFMVYLQKENIIDESGMPKERFSAEFPKEGPSILRIQQVVRGDSAAYFCASSPRLPTNTEAFFGQGTRLTVV.